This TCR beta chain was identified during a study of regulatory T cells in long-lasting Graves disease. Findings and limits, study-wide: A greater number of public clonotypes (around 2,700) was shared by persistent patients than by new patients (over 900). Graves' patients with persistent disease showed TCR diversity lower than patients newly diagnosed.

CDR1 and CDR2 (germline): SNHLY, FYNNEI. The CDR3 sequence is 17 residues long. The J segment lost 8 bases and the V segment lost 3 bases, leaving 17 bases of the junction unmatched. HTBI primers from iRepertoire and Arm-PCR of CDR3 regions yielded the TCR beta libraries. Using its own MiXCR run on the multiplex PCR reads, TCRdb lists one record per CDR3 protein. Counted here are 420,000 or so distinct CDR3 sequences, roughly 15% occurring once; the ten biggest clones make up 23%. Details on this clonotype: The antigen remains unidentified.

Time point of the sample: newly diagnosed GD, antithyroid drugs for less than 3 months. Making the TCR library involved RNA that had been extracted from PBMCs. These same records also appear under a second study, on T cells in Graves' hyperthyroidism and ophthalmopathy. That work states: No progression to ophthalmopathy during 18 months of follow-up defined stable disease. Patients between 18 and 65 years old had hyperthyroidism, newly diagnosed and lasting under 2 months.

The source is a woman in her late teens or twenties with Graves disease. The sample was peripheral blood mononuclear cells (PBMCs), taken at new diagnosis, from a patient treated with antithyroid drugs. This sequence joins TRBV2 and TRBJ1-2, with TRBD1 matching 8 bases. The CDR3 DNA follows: TGTGCCAGCAGTGATCCCCACCCCGGGACAGGCCGCATGGGCTACACCTTC. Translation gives CASSDPHPGTGRMGYTF.